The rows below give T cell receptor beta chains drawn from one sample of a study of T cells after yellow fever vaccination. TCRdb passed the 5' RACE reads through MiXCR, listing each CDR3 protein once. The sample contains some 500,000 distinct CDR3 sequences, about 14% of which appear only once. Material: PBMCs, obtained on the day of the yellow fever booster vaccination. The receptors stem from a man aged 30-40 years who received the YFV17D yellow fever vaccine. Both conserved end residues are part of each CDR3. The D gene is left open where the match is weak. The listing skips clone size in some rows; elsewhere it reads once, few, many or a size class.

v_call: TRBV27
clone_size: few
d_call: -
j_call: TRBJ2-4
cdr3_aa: CASSVLPGPAKNIQYF
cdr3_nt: TGTGCCAGCAGTGTATTACCGGGCCCAGCCAAAAACATTCAGTACTTC

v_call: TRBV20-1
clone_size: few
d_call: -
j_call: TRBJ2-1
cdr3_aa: CSAGMGAVDYNEQFF
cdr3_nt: TGCAGTGCGGGGATGGGTGCGGTTGACTACAATGAGCAGTTCTTC

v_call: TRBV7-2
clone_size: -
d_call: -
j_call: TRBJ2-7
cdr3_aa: CASSSSRQMTYEQYF
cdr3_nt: TGTGCCAGCAGCTCCTCGCGACAGATGACCTACGAGCAGTACTTC

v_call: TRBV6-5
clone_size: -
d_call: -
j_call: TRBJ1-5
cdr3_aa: CASSYWGMGDQPQHF
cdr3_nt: TGTGCCAGCAGTTACTGGGGGATGGGCGATCAGCCCCAGCATTTT

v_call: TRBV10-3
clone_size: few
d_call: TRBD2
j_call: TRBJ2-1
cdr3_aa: CAISELLAGTYNEQFF
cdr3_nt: TGTGCCATCAGTGAGCTGCTAGCGGGCACCTACAATGAGCAGTTCTTC

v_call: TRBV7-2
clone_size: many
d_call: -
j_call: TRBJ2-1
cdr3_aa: CASSLGPSNEQFF
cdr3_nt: TGTGCCAGCAGCTTAGGTCCTAGCAATGAGCAGTTCTTC

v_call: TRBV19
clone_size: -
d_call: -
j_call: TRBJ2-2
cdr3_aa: CASRATRQDTGELFF
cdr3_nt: TGTGCCAGTAGGGCTACTCGGCAGGACACCGGGGAGCTGTTTTTT

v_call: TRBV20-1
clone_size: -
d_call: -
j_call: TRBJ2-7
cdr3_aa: CSARSGVPYEQYF
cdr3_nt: TGCAGTGCTAGGAGCGGAGTTCCCTACGAGCAGTACTTC

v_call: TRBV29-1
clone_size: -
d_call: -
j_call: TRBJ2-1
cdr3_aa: CSVESGNEQFF
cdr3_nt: TGCAGCGTTGAGAGTGGAAATGAGCAGTTCTTC

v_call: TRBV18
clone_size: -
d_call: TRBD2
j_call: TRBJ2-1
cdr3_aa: CASSPLAGGPYNEQFF
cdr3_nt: TGTGCCAGCTCACCACTAGCGGGAGGCCCGTACAATGAGCAGTTCTTC

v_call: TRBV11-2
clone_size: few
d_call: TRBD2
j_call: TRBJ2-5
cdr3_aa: CASSSGLLAGGYQETQYF
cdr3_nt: TGTGCCAGCAGCTCCGGACTACTAGCGGGAGGGTACCAAGAGACCCAGTACTTC

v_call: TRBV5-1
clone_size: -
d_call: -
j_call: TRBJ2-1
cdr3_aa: CASSPDSSEQFF
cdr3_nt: TGCGCCAGCAGCCCGGACTCGAGTGAGCAGTTCTTC

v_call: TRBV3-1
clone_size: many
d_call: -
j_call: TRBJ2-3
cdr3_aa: CASGRWNTDTQYF
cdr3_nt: TGTGCCAGCGGTCGGTGGAACACAGATACGCAGTATTTT

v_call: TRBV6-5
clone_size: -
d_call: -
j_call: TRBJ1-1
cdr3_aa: CASSYTWRAGANTEAFF
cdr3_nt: TGTGCCAGCAGTTACACCTGGAGAGCGGGAGCGAACACTGAAGCTTTCTTT

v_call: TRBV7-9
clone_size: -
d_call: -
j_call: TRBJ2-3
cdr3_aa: CASSLVVSLGTDTQYF
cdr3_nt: TGTGCCAGCAGCTTAGTGGTTAGCCTGGGCACAGATACGCAGTATTTT

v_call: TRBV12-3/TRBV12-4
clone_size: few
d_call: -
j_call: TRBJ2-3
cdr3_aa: CASSNSPTQYF
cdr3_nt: TGTGCCAGCAGTAATAGCCCGACGCAGTATTTT

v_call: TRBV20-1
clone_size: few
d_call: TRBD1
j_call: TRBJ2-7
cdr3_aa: CSARPGTGVGEQYF
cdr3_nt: TGCAGTGCTAGGCCCGGGACAGGGGTAGGTGAGCAGTACTTC

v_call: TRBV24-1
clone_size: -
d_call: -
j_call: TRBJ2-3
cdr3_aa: CATSDPGAGTDTQYF
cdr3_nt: TGTGCCACCAGTGATCCGGGGGCGGGCACAGATACGCAGTATTTT

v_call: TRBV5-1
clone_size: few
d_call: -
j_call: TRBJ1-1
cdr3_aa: CASSLRGQDDTEAFF
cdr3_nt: TGCGCCAGCAGCTTACGGGGACAAGACGACACTGAAGCTTTCTTT

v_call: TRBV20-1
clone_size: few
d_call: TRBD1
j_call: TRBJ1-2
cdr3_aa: CSAGTVDYGYTF
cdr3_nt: TGCAGTGCTGGGACAGTGGACTATGGCTACACCTTC

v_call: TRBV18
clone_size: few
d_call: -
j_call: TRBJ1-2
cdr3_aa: CASSPPGVDGYTF
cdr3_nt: TGTGCCAGCTCACCACCGGGAGTAGACGGCTACACCTTC

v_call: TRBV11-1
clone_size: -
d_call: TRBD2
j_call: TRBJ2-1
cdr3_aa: CASSLGLAREQFF
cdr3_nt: TGTGCCAGCAGCTTAGGACTAGCCCGTGAGCAGTTCTTC

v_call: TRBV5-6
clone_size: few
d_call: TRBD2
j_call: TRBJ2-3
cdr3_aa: CASSLAGASADTQYF
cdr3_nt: TGTGCCAGCAGTTTAGCGGGAGCTAGCGCAGATACGCAGTATTTT

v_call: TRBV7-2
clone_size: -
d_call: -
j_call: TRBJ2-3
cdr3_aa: CASSLLLGLGTDTQYF
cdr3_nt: TGTGCCAGCAGCTTACTGTTAGGATTAGGCACAGATACGCAGTATTTT

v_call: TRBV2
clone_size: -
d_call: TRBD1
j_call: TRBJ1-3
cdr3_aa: CASSEEVTGWNTIYF
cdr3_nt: TGTGCCAGCAGTGAAGAGGTGACAGGGTGGAACACCATATATTTT